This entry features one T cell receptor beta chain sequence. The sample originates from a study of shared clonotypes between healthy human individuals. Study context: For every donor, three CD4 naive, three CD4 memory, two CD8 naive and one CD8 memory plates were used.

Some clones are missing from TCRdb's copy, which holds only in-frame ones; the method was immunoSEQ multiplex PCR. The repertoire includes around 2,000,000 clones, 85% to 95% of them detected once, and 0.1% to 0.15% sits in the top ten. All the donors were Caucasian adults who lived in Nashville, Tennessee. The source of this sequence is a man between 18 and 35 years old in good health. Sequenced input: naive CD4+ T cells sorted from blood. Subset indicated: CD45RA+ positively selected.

The CDR3 DNA reads as TGTGCCAGCAGCATGGGACTAGCGGGAGGGTACGAGCAGTACTTC. Protein: CASSMGLAGGYEQYF. This chain joins TRBV27 and TRBJ2-7, with 16 bases matching TRBD2. Germline V gene data show CDR1 as MNHEY and CDR2 as SMNVEV (reference sequence). Trimming removed 6 bases from V and 4 bases from J; junction bases left unmatched: 3. The CDR3 spans 15 residues.